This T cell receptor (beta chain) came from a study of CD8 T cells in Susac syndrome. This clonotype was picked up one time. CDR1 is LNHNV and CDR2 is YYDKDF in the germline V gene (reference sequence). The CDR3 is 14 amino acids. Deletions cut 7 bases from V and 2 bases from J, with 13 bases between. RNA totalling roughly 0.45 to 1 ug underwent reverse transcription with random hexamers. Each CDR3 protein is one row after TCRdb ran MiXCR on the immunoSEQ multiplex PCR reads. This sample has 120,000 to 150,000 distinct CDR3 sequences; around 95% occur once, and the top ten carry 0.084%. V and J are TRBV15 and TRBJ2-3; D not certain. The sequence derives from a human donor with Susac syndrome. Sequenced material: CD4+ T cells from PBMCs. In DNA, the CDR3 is TGTGCCACCAAAACACATGCGGACACAGATACGCAGTATTTT. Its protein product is CATKTHADTDTQYF.